These T cell receptor beta chains were read from a single sample in a study of OX40 agonist ivuxolimab in advanced cancers. Clones were sequenced by immunoSEQ multiplex PCR, and TCRdb holds only the in-frame ones, with some missing. Of tens of thousands of clones in the sample, roughly 92% were seen once. This sample comprised CD4+ or CD8+ T cells sorted from blood, obtained in a trial of the OX40 agonist ivuxolimab. Every receptor here comes from an adult with an advanced solid tumor such as melanoma, head and neck, liver or kidney cancer. The CDR3 runs from the conserved cysteine through the conserved F or W. Each record gives: D gene, V gene, J gene, CDR3 DNA, CDR3 protein. A D gene is named only where the DNA matches it firmly.

d_gene: -
v_gene: TRBV19
j_gene: TRBJ2-2
CDR3nt: TGTGCCAGTAGTGGGTCTTGGCAGTCGGTTGGGGCCGGGGAGCTGTTTTTT
CDR3aa: CASSGSWQSVGAGELFF

d_gene: -
v_gene: TRBV18
j_gene: TRBJ2-3
CDR3nt: TGTGCCAGCTCACCCTCAGCGAGCCCCACAGATACGCAGTATTTT
CDR3aa: CASSPSASPTDTQYF

d_gene: TRBD1
v_gene: TRBV5-1
j_gene: TRBJ1-4
CDR3nt: TGCGCCAGCAGCTTAATCCCAGGGGGGACTAATGAAAAACTGTTTTTT
CDR3aa: CASSLIPGGTNEKLFF

d_gene: TRBD1
v_gene: TRBV6-5
j_gene: TRBJ2-5
CDR3nt: TGTGCCAGCCAGGGGGCGATGGTCGAGACCCAGTACTTC
CDR3aa: CASQGAMVETQYF

d_gene: -
v_gene: TRBV7-3
j_gene: TRBJ1-1
CDR3nt: TGTGCCAGCAGCTTAAGCCCGGGGGGCAGAGTGAACACTGAAGCTTTCTTT
CDR3aa: CASSLSPGGRVNTEAFF

d_gene: -
v_gene: TRBV9
j_gene: TRBJ1-1
CDR3nt: TGTGCCAGCAGCGTAGACGGCGGACTTTTGGGCACTGAAGCTTTCTTT
CDR3aa: CASSVDGGLLGTEAFF

d_gene: TRBD1
v_gene: TRBV9
j_gene: TRBJ1-5
CDR3nt: TGTGCCAGCAGCGTAGGAGGGGCAGGGGGCGAGCCCCAGCATTTT
CDR3aa: CASSVGGAGGEPQHF

d_gene: -
v_gene: TRBV28
j_gene: TRBJ2-7
CDR3nt: TGTGCCAGCAGTTTCTCAGGGGTTTACGAGCAGTACTTC
CDR3aa: CASSFSGVYEQYF

d_gene: -
v_gene: TRBV7-3
j_gene: TRBJ2-5
CDR3nt: TGTGCCAGCAGCTTAATTGCAGGGTCCATAGAGACCCAGTACTTC
CDR3aa: CASSLIAGSIETQYF

d_gene: -
v_gene: TRBV9
j_gene: TRBJ2-2
CDR3nt: TGTGCCAGCAGCATAAGCAGGGACACCGGGGAGCTGTTTTTT
CDR3aa: CASSISRDTGELFF

d_gene: TRBD2
v_gene: TRBV6-6
j_gene: TRBJ2-7
CDR3nt: TGTGCCAGCAGTTACTCGGGTAGCGGGGTAACCTACGAGCAGTACTTC
CDR3aa: CASSYSGSGVTYEQYF

d_gene: -
v_gene: TRBV28
j_gene: TRBJ2-3
CDR3nt: TGTGCCAGCAGTCCCACGAGGGTCACAGATACGCAGTATTTT
CDR3aa: CASSPTRVTDTQYF

d_gene: TRBD2
v_gene: TRBV11-2
j_gene: TRBJ2-1
CDR3nt: TGTGCCAGCGGACGGGACTCCGGGGGGTACAATGAGCAGTTCTTC
CDR3aa: CASGRDSGGYNEQFF

d_gene: TRBD1
v_gene: TRBV5-4
j_gene: TRBJ1-3
CDR3nt: TGTGCCAGCAGAGACAGGGGGGGACCTGGAAACACCATATATTTT
CDR3aa: CASRDRGGPGNTIYF

d_gene: TRBD2
v_gene: TRBV10-2
j_gene: TRBJ2-3
CDR3nt: TGCGCCAGCAGTGTACTAGCGGGAGAGGGTACGCAGTATTTT
CDR3aa: CASSVLAGEGTQYF

d_gene: TRBD1
v_gene: TRBV28
j_gene: TRBJ1-2
CDR3nt: TGTGCCAGCAGAGGGGGACAGGGTTCTGGCTACACCTTC
CDR3aa: CASRGGQGSGYTF

d_gene: -
v_gene: TRBV5-4
j_gene: TRBJ2-1
CDR3nt: TGTGCCAGCAACACCCCGGTGGGTGAGCAGTTCTTC
CDR3aa: CASNTPVGEQFF